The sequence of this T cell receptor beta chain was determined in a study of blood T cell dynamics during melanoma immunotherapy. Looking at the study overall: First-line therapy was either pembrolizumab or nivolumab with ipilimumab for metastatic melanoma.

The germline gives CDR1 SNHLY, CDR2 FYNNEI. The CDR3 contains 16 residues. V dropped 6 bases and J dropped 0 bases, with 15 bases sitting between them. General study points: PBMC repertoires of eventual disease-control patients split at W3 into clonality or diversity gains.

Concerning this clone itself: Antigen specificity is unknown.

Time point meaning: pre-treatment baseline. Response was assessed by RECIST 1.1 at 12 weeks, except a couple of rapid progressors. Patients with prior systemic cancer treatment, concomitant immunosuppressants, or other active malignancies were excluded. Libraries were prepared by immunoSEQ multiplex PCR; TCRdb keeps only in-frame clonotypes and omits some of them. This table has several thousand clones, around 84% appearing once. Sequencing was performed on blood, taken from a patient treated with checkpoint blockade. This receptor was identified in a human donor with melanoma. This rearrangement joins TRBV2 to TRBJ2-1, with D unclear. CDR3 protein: CASSTVEFGSYNEQFF. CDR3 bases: TGTGCCAGCAGCACGGTGGAGTTTGGCTCCTACAATGAGCAGTTCTTC.